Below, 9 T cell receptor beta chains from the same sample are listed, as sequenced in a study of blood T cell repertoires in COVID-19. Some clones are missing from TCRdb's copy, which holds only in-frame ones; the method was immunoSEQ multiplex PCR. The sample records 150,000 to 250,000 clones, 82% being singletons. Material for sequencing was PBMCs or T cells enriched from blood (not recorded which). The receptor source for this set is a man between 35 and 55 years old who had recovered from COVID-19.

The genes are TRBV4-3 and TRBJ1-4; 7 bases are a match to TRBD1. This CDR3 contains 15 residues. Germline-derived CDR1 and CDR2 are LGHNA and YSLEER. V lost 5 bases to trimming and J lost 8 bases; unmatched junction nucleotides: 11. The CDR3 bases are TGCGCCAGCAGCGCACAGACAGGGTTAGGAGAAAAACTGTTTTTT. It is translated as CASSAQTGLGEKLFF.

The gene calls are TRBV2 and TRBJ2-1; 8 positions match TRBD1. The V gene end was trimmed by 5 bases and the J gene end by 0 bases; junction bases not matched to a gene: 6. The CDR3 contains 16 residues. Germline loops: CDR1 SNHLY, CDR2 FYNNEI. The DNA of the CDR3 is TGTGCCAGCAGTATATGGACAGGGAGCTCCTACAATGAGCAGTTCTTC. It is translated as CASSIWTGSSYNEQFF.

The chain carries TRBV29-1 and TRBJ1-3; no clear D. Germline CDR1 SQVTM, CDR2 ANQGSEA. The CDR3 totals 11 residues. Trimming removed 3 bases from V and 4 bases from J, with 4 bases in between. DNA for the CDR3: TGCAGCGTTGACAGGGGAAACACCATATATTTT. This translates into CSVDRGNTIYF.

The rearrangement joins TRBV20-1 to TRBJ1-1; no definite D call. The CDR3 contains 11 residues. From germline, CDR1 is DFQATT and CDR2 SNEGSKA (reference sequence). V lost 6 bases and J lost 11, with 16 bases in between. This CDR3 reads CSAGEPGRAFF. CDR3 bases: TGCAGTGCCGGGGAGCCGGGCCGGGCTTTCTTT.

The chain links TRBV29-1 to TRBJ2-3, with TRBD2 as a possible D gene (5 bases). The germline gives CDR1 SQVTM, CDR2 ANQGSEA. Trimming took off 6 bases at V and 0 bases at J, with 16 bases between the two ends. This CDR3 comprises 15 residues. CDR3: CSVRKGESSTDTQYF. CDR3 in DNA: TGCAGCGTCAGAAAGGGAGAGTCTAGCACAGATACGCAGTATTTT.

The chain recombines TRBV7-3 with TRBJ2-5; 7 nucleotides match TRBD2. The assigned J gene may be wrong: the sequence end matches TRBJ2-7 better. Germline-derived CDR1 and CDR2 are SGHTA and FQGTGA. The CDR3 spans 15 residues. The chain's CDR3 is CASSPGGSRDHEQYF. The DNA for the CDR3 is TGTGCCAGCAGCCCCGGGGGGTCAAGGGACCACGAGCAGTACTTC.

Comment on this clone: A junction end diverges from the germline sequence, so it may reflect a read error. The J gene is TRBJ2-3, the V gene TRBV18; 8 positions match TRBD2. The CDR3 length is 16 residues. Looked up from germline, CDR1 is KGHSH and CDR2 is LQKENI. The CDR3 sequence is CASSPPAGVETDTQYF. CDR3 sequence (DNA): TGTGCCAGCTCTCCACCAGCGGGAGTGGAAACAGATACGCAGTATTTT.

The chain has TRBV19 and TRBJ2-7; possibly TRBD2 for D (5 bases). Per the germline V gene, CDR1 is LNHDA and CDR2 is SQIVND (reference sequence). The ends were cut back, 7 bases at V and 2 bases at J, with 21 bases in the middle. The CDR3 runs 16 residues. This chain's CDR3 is CASKNTIGGATYEQYF. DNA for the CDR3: TGTGCCAGTAAGAACACGATTGGAGGTGCCACCTACGAGCAGTACTTC.

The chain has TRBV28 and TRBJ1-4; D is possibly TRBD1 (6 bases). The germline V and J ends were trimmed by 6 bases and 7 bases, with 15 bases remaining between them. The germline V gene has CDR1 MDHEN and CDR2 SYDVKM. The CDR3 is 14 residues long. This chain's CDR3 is CASRQGGGSEKLFF. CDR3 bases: TGTGCCAGCAGACAGGGAGGGGGTTCTGAAAAACTGTTTTTT.